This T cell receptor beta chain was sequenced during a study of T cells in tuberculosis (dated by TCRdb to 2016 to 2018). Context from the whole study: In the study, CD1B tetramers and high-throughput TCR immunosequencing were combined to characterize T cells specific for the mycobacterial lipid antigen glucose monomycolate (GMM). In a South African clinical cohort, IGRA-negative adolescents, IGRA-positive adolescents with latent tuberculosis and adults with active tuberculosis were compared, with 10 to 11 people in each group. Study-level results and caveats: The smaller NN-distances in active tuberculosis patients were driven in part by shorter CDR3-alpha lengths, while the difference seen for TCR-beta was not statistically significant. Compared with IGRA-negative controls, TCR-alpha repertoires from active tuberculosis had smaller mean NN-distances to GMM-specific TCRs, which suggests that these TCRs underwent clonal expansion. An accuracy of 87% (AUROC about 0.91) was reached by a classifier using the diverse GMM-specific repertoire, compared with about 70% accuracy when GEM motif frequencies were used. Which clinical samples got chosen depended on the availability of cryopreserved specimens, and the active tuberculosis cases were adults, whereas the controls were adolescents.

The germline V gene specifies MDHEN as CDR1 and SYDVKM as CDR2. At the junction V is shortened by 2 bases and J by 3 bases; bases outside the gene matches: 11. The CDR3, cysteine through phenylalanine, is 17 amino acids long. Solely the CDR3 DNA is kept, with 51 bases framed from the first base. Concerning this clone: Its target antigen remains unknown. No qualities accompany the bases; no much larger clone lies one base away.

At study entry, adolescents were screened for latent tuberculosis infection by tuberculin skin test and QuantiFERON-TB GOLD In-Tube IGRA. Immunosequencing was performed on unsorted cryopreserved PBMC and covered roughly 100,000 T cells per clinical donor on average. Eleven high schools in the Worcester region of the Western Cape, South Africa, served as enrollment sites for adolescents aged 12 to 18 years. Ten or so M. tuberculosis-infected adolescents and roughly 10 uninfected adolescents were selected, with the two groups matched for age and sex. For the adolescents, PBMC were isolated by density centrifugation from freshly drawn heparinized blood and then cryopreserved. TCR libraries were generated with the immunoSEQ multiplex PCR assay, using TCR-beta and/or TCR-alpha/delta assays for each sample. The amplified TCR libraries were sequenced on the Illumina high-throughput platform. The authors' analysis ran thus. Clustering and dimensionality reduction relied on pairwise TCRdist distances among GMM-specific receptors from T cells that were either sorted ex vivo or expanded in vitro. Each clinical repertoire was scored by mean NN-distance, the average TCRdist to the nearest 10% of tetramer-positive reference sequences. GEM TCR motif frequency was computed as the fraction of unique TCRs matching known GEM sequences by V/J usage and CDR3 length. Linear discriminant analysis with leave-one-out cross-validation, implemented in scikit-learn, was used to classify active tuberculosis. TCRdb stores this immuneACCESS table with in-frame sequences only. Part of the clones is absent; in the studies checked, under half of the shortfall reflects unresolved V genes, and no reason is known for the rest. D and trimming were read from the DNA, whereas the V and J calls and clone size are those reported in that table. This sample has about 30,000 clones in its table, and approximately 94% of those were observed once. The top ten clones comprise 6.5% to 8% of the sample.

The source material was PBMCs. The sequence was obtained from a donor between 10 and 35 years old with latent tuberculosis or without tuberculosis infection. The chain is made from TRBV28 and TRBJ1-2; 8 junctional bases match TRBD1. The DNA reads TGTGCCAGCAGTTTACCCAGGACAGGGCGGGTAGACTATGGCTACACCTTC. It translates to CASSLPRTGRVDYGYTF.